Sequencing of this T cell receptor beta chain was carried out in a study of blood T cell repertoires in COVID-19. The CDR3 contains 14 residues. Trimming stripped 1 base from V and 0 bases from J, with 7 bases between. Germline V gene sequence: CDR1 SGHRS, CDR2 YFSETQ. TCRdb's copy holds only in-frame clones and misses some; the assay was immunoSEQ multiplex PCR. The sample lists 75,000 to 90,000 clones; approximately 82% were seen once. The V and J genes are TRBV5-1 and TRBJ1-1; D might be TRBD1 (5 bases). This clonotype was sampled from a human donor in a cohort sampled during active COVID-19. Material for sequencing was peripheral blood. The CDR3 here is CASSLWGMNTEAFF. The DNA of the CDR3 is TGCGCCAGCAGCTTGTGGGGCATGAACACTGAAGCTTTCTTT.